Below, 10 T cell receptor beta chains from the same sample are listed, as sequenced in a study of blood T cell repertoires in COVID-19. Profiled with immunoSEQ multiplex PCR; TCRdb holds only in-frame clones, not every one. The sample carries 380,000 or so clones, around 90% recorded once. The sequencing sample was made of PBMCs or T cells enriched from blood (not recorded which). These receptors were taken from a woman aged 40 to 55 with acute COVID-19.

This clone came up once. The CDR3, as DNA: TGTGCCAGCACCAGGGACAGGGTGAGCGGGGAGCTGTTTTTT. Residues: CASTRDRVSGELFF. V is TRBV3-1 (or the pseudogene TRBV3-2) and J is TRBJ2-2; 9 nucleotides agree with TRBD1. The V gene end was trimmed by 7 bases and the J gene end by 7 bases; junction bases not matched to a gene: 7. The CDR3 totals 14 residues. CDR1 is LGHDT and CDR2 is YNNKEL in the germline V gene (reference sequence).

V and J are TRBV9 and TRBJ2-7, with D possibly being TRBD2 (5 bases). There are 14 residues in the CDR3. V lost 4 bases, J lost 4 bases, and 15 bases lay in between. Germline loops: CDR1 SGDLS, CDR2 YYNGEE. DNA for the CDR3: TGTGCCAGCAGCCCCCGCGGGTCGAGATACGAGCAGTACTTC. Translated, it gives CASSPRGSRYEQYF.

V and J are TRBV9 and TRBJ2-1, with D unresolved. The V gene's germline CDR1 is SGDLS and CDR2 YYNGEE. V was trimmed by 4 bases and J by 8 bases, leaving 13 bases between them. The CDR3 loop spans 13 amino acids. DNA of the CDR3: TGTGCCAGCAGCCCCTTGGCTCGGGATGAGCAGTTCTTC. Its protein is CASSPLARDEQFF.

This sequence joins TRBV9 and TRBJ1-2; D might be TRBD1 (5 bases). CDR1 and CDR2 from the germline V gene are SGDLS and YYNGEE. This CDR3 has 16 residues. Between the trimmed V and J ends, which lost 3 bases and 2 bases, there was a span of 17 bases. CDR3 in amino acids: CASSGGDALVNYGYTF. The CDR3 coding sequence is TGTGCCAGCAGCGGGGGGGACGCGCTCGTCAACTATGGCTACACCTTC.

V gene TRBV5-1 combines with J gene TRBJ2-5; 14 nucleotides align to TRBD2. The CDR3 sequence is 19 residues long. Per the germline V gene, CDR1 is SGHRS and CDR2 is YFSETQ. Trimming at V came to 4 bases and at J to 5 bases, leaving 16 bases not matched to a gene. The CDR3 loop is CASSPTVTSGGAGTETQYF. CDR3 nucleotide sequence: TGCGCCAGCAGCCCTACTGTGACTAGCGGGGGGGCCGGCACGGAGACCCAGTACTTC.

The V and J genes are TRBV5-1 and TRBJ1-2; weak D call: TRBD1 (5 bases). Germline values: CDR1 SGHRS, CDR2 YFSETQ. The CDR3 totals 13 residues. The germline V and J ends were trimmed by 3 bases and 8 bases, with 14 bases remaining between them. CDR3 in amino acids: CASSYTPGSGYTF. In DNA form, the CDR3 reads TGCGCCAGCAGCTACACCCCAGGGTCCGGCTACACCTTC.

The chain carries TRBV5-6 and TRBJ2-2, with D hard to call. Germline assignment: CDR1 SGHDT and CDR2 YYEEEE. Trimming stripped 2 bases from V and 5 bases from J, with 7 bases between. The CDR3 loop spans 13 amino acids. CDR3 sequence reads: CASSFSPTGELFF. CDR3 coding DNA: TGTGCCAGCAGCTTTAGTCCGACCGGGGAGCTGTTTTTT. Complete variable domain (other parts from reference TRBV5-6 and TRBJ2-2): DAGVTQSPTHLIKTRGQQVTLRCSPKSGHDTVSWYQQALGQGPQFIFQYYEEEERQRGNFPDRFSGHQFPNYSSELNVNALLLGDSALYLCASSFSPTGELFFGEGSRLTVL.

The chain recombines TRBV30 with TRBJ1-6; D possibly corresponds to TRBD1 (6 bases). V lost 4 bases and J 7 bases, leaving 17 bases between the germline ends. CDR1 and CDR2 (germline): GTSNPN, SVGIG (reference sequence). The CDR3 is made up of 15 amino acids. For the CDR3, the DNA is TGTGCCTGGACTCCCGGGACACTCCTCAATTCACCCCTCCACTTT. Protein: CAWTPGTLLNSPLHF.

This rearrangement joins TRBV29-1 to TRBJ2-4; 7 bases agree with TRBD1. The CDR3 runs to 17 residues. Germline loops: CDR1 SQVTM, CDR2 ANQGSEA. V lost 4 bases to trimming and J lost 0 bases; unmatched junction nucleotides: 12. The CDR3 reads CSVGGPGGLIAKNIQYF. Here the CDR3 DNA reads TGCAGCGTTGGGGGGCCAGGGGGATTGATAGCCAAAAACATTCAGTACTTC.

J is TRBJ1-4 and V is TRBV15; D gene uncertain. CDR3 size: 15 residues. V was pared by 4 bases and J by 0 bases, with 9 bases between. Per the germline V gene, CDR1 is LNHNV and CDR2 is YYDKDF (reference sequence). The CDR3 protein is CATSTGGATNEKLFF. In DNA, the CDR3 is TGTGCCACCAGCACAGGAGGCGCAACTAATGAAAAACTGTTTTTT.